This TCR beta chain appears in the sequencing data of a study of blood T cell repertoires in COVID-19. The repertoire was sequenced with immunoSEQ multiplex PCR; TCRdb's copy has only in-frame clones and lacks some. The repertoire holds some 220,000 clones, with roughly 86% as singletons. Per the germline V gene, CDR1 is SGHAT and CDR2 is FQNNGV. This CDR3 is built from 14 residues. Trimming removed 4 bases at V and 2 bases at J, with 10 bases between. The J gene is TRBJ2-3, the V gene TRBV11-2; a possible D gene is TRBD2 (6 bases). The receptor was isolated from a man aged 50-59 years with acute or convalescent COVID-19. Sequenced input: peripheral blood. The CDR3 DNA follows: TGTGCCAGCAGCTCGACTAGTCTCACAGATACGCAGTATTTT. Translated, it gives CASSSTSLTDTQYF.